This T cell receptor beta chain was observed in a study of neurological immune-mediated disorders. Study outcomes and limitations: Patients with HTLV-1-associated myelopathy had the highest level of TCR clonal expansion, whereas patients with multiple sclerosis had the lowest level, falling beneath the level found in healthy controls.

This CDR3 has 13 amino acids. V was trimmed by 8 bases and J by 0 bases, leaving 10 bases between them. Over 160 million TCR-beta sequences from 15-18 subjects came out of each sequencing run. TCRdb processed the 5' RACE reads anew with MiXCR; each CDR3 protein has one entry. Of about 41,000 distinct CDR3 sequences listed, roughly 13% are singletons. There are many counts of this clonotype. As yet, its antigen is unknown. The V call is TRBV12-3 or TRBV12-4, the J call TRBJ1-1; TRBD1 might be the D (6 bases). The sample consisted of PBMCs. The source is a female donor in good health. The CDR3 loop reads CASGGPMNTEAFF. The CDR3 nucleotides are TGTGCCAGCGGGGGGCCGATGAACACTGAAGCTTTCTTT.